The 18 T cell receptor beta chains listed next were all sequenced from one sample in a study of OX40 agonist ivuxolimab in advanced cancers. TCRdb's copy holds only in-frame clones and misses some; the assay was immunoSEQ multiplex PCR. This sample yields about 72,000 clones, of which over 75% are seen a single time; 0.85% to 1% belongs to the top ten. The sample in question was CD4+ or CD8+ T cells sorted from blood, obtained in a trial of the OX40 agonist ivuxolimab. The source is an adult with an advanced solid tumor such as melanoma, head and neck, liver or kidney cancer.

This clone was seen a few times. The CDR3 loop is CSVGRDRNQPQHF. As DNA, the CDR3 is TGCAGCGTTGGGAGGGACAGAAATCAGCCCCAGCATTTT. The chain combines TRBV29-1 with TRBJ1-5; TRBD1 matches at 7 bases. This CDR3 has 13 amino acids. Germline loops: CDR1 SQVTM, CDR2 ANQGSEA. Trimming cost V 4 bases and J 4 bases; bases outside gene matches: 4. The full variable domain, in which reference TRBV29-1 and TRBJ1-5 provide the parts outside the CDR3, is SAVISQKPSRDICQRGTSLTIQCQVDSQVTMMFWYRQQPGQSLTLIATANQGSEATYESGFVIDKFPISRPNLTFSTLTVSNMSPEDSSIYLCSVGRDRNQPQHFGDGTRLSIL.

This sequence joins TRBV9 and TRBJ2-6; TRBD1 aligns across 7 bases. Germline V gene lookup returns CDR1 SGDLS and CDR2 YYNGEE. Trimming cost V 3 bases and J 1 base; bases outside gene matches: 10. The CDR3 sequence is 18 residues long. The CDR3 sequence: CASSGTPGQRSGANVLTF. DNA of the CDR3: TGTGCCAGCAGCGGCACTCCGGGACAGAGGTCTGGGGCCAACGTCCTGACTTTC.

The chain recombines TRBV5-1 with TRBJ2-5; 10 positions agree with TRBD2. Unmatched junction bases numbered 11, after V lost 5 bases and J lost 4 bases. CDR1 is SGHRS and CDR2 is YFSETQ in the germline V gene. This CDR3 has 16 amino acids. The CDR3 protein is CASSEISGGAGETQYF. The CDR3, as DNA: TGCGCCAGCAGTGAAATCAGCGGGGGGGCTGGAGAGACCCAGTACTTC.

The genes are TRBV5-1 and TRBJ2-7, with D perhaps TRBD1 (6 bases). The V and J ends lost 0 bases and 3 bases respectively, with 16 bases between them. Germline CDR1 reads SGHRS; CDR2 reads YFSETQ. The CDR3 sequence is 16 residues long. The CDR3 sequence: CASSLAGQRLFYEQYF. In DNA, the CDR3 is TGCGCCAGCAGCTTGGCAGGACAGAGGCTTTTCTACGAGCAGTACTTC. Full variable domain (missing parts from reference TRBV5-1 and TRBJ2-7): KAGVTQTPRYLIKTRGQQVTLSCSPISGHRSVSWYQQTPGQGLQFLFEYFSETQRNKGNFPGRFSGRQFSNSRSEMNVSTLELGDSALYLCASSLAGQRLFYEQYFGPGTRLTVT.

The rearrangement joins TRBV19 to TRBJ2-3, with 13 bases that match TRBD2. The V gene end was trimmed by 9 bases and the J gene end by 0 bases; junction bases not matched to a gene: 6. The CDR3 has 16 residues. The germline gives CDR1 LNHDA, CDR2 SQIVND (reference sequence). The CDR3 DNA sequence: TGTGCCAGCGGACTAGCGGGAGCCTCGAGCACAGATACGCAGTATTTT. It encodes CASGLAGASSTDTQYF.

The rearrangement uses TRBV2 and TRBJ2-3; no clear D. The V gene lost 7 bases and the J gene lost 0 bases, with 8 bases spanning the gap. The CDR3 totals 13 residues. Germline V gene data show CDR1 as SNHLY and CDR2 as FYNNEI. This CDR3 is CASTTDSTDTQYF. The CDR3 DNA is TGTGCCAGCACCACGGACAGCACAGATACGCAGTATTTT.

This chain connects TRBV5-4 to TRBJ1-1; the match to TRBD1 covers 7 bases. The CDR3 runs to 15 residues. V lost 4 bases to trimming and J lost 4 bases; unmatched junction nucleotides: 10. From germline, CDR1 is SGHNT and CDR2 YYREEE (reference sequence). The CDR3 region has the DNA TGTGCCAGCAGCCCAGACAGGGTTCGGAGCACTGAAGCTTTCTTT. Translation gives CASSPDRVRSTEAFF. Based on the CDR3 plus reference TRBV5-4 and TRBJ1-1, the full variable domain is ETGVTQSPTHLIKTRGQQVTLRCSSQSGHNTVSWYQQALGQGPQFIFQYYREEENGRGNFPPRFSGLQFPNYSSELNVNALELDDSALYLCASSPDRVRSTEAFFGQGTRLTVV.

The V call is TRBV28, the J call TRBJ1-2, with 11 bases identical to TRBD1. CDR1 is MDHEN, CDR2 SYDVKM, per germline. J gave up 8 bases and V 6 bases, and 11 bases lay outside the gene matches. CDR3 length: 15 residues. The CDR3 DNA reads TGTGCCAGCAGAAGACCGGGACAGGGGGGTTTAGGCTACACCTTC. The encoded protein is CASRRPGQGGLGYTF.

As regards this clone: Other nucleotide sequences in the sample specify the same CDR3. This chain links TRBV19 with TRBJ1-4; D remains ambiguous. V was shortened by 3 bases and J by 8 bases, with 10 bases between the two germline ends. The length of the CDR3 is 13 residues. CDR1 and CDR2 from the germline V gene are LNHDA and SQIVND (reference sequence). The CDR3 DNA reads as TGTGCCAGTAGTATCCGGGTCGGAGAAAAACTGTTTTTT. Its translation is CASSIRVGEKLFF. Drawing the rest from reference TRBV19 and TRBJ1-4, the complete variable domain is DGGITQSPKYLFRKEGQNVTLSCEQNLNHDAMYWYRQDPGQGLRLIYYSQIVNDFQKGDIAEGYSVSREKKESFPLTVTSAQKNPTAFYLCASSIRVGEKLFFGSGTQLSVL.

The V and J genes are TRBV11-2 and TRBJ2-2; the D is unclear. Trimming left V 6 bases short and J 4 bases short, with 12 bases between. The CDR3 is made up of 14 amino acids. In germline, CDR1 is SGHAT, CDR2 FQNNGV. The CDR3 is CASRKLQFTGELFF. The CDR3 DNA reads as TGTGCCAGCAGAAAATTACAATTCACCGGGGAGCTGTTTTTT.

The rearrangement uses TRBV18 and TRBJ2-6; no clear D. This CDR3 spans 16 amino acids. V shed 0 bases and J shed 4 bases, with 10 bases lying between them. CDR1 and CDR2 from the germline V gene are KGHSH and LQKENI. The CDR3 DNA reads TGTGCCAGCTCACCACCGTCAAGGCTAGGGGCCAACGTCCTGACTTTC. It translates to CASSPPSRLGANVLTF.

The chain uses TRBV7-3 and TRBJ1-2; weak D call: TRBD1 (6 bases). Trimming took 4 bases from V and 2 from J, leaving 11 bases between them. Germline lookup yields CDR1 SGHTA and CDR2 FQGTGA. The CDR3 runs to 14 residues. The CDR3 DNA reads as TGTGCCAGCAGCTCGGACAGCGGAAACTATGGCTACACCTTC. The encoded protein is CASSSDSGNYGYTF.

The J gene is TRBJ1-2, the V gene TRBV18; D perhaps matches TRBD1 (6 bases). Germline CDR1 and CDR2: KGHSH and LQKENI. The CDR3 has 13 residues. Trimming took 4 bases from V and 5 from J, leaving 11 bases between them. In DNA, the CDR3 is TGTGCCAGCTCACAGCAGGGGCCTTATGGCTACACCTTC. As protein: CASSQQGPYGYTF.

The V and J genes are TRBV10-3 and TRBJ1-2; no reliable D call. The CDR3 is made up of 13 amino acids. Germline CDR1 reads ENHRY; CDR2 reads SYGVKD. Trimming pared 2 bases from V and 2 bases from J, leaving 6 bases between. The CDR3: CAISEGTNYGYTF. CDR3 nucleotide sequence: TGTGCCATCAGTGAGGGTACCAACTATGGCTACACCTTC.

This chain uses TRBV28 with TRBJ1-6; TRBD1 matches 8 bases. The trim removed 7 bases at V and 6 bases at J, leaving 5 bases unmatched. Germline lookup yields CDR1 MDHEN and CDR2 SYDVKM. This CDR3 spans 14 amino acids. The CDR3 loop is CASTGQGANSPLHF. The CDR3 DNA is TGTGCCAGCACCGGACAGGGTGCTAATTCACCCCTCCACTTT.

The chain joins TRBV5-1 to TRBJ2-5, with D hard to call. V was pared by 0 bases and J by 5 bases, with 5 bases between. The V gene's germline CDR1 is SGHRS and CDR2 YFSETQ. This CDR3 comprises 12 residues. The CDR3 nucleotides read TGCGCCAGCAGCTTGGCCGGGGAGACCCAGTACTTC. Amino acid sequence: CASSLAGETQYF.

The chain recombines TRBV27 with TRBJ2-7; the match to TRBD1 covers 7 bases. This CDR3 is built from 21 residues. The V gene's germline CDR1 is MNHEY and CDR2 SMNVEV (reference sequence). The J segment lost 0 bases and the V segment lost 2 bases, leaving 22 bases of the junction unmatched. CDR3 protein: CASSLPGDATGTAKSSYEQYF. The CDR3 region has the DNA TGTGCCAGCAGTTTACCGGGCGACGCCACCGGGACAGCCAAGAGCTCCTACGAGCAGTACTTC.

J is TRBJ1-5 and V is TRBV4-1; maybe TRBD1 (5 bases). The V end lost 4 bases, the J end lost 1 base, and 11 bases lay between the germline ends. This CDR3 is 15 amino acids long. Germline V gene lookup returns CDR1 MGHRA and CDR2 YSYEKL. CDR3 nucleotides: TGCGCCAGCAGCCTTTTAGGGGACAGCAATCAGCCCCAGCATTTT. This translates into CASSLLGDSNQPQHF.